Each of the 23 T cell receptor beta chains below was sequenced from the same sample in a study of T cell responses to AZD1222 COVID-19 vaccine. The method was immunoSEQ multiplex PCR; TCRdb's version includes in-frame clones alone and lacks a portion of them. Of 150,000 or so clones detected, approximately 90% appear once; the ten largest clones hold around 1%. Sequences were derived from peripheral blood, sampled 28 days after the second AZD1222 dose. The source of these receptors is an adult who received the AZD1222 COVID-19 vaccine.

The chain recombines TRBV27 with TRBJ2-7; tentative D call: TRBD2 (5 bases). The CDR3 has 16 residues. Germline V gene data show CDR1 as MNHEY and CDR2 as SMNVEV (reference sequence). V dropped 6 bases and J dropped 2 bases, with 20 bases sitting between them. CDR3 sequence (DNA): TGTGCCAGCAGGTCCCTTCCGGGCGGGCTTGCCTACGAGCAGTACTTC. Its protein is CASRSLPGGLAYEQYF.

This chain joins TRBV23-1 and TRBJ1-5, with D possibly being TRBD1 (5 bases). Being an ORF, TRBV23-1 has a function that is uncertain. V was shortened by 9 bases and J by 4 bases, with 22 bases between the two germline ends. The CDR3 runs to 16 residues. The CDR3 nucleotides read TGCGCCAGTGACACCCGAGGGAACAGGCCTAATCAGCCCCAGCATTTT. Its protein product is CASDTRGNRPNQPQHF.

The chain couples TRBV7-6 to TRBJ1-6, with TRBD1 matching over 9 bases. V gave up 1 base and J gave up 15 bases; unmatched junction bases: 4. The CDR3 has 13 amino acids. CDR1 and CDR2 from the germline V gene are SGHVS and FNYEAQ. The CDR3 sequence: CASSLEGQGGLHF. CDR3 DNA sequence: TGTGCCAGCAGCTTAGAGGGACAGGGAGGCCTCCACTTT.

In this sample, this clone turned up once. This chain uses TRBV5-1 with TRBJ1-2; D call uncertain. V gave up 5 bases and J gave up 7 bases, with 18 bases separating them. Germline V gene sequence: CDR1 SGHRS, CDR2 YFSETQ. This CDR3 has 14 amino acids. The CDR3 loop is CASSPRTEEFGYTF. The CDR3 nucleotides read TGCGCCAGCAGTCCTCGCACAGAGGAGTTTGGCTACACCTTC.

The rearrangement links TRBV30 to TRBJ2-7, with TRBD1 matching 8 bases. Germline CDR1 and CDR2: GTSNPN and SVGIG (reference sequence). The CDR3 length is 13 residues. Unmatched junction bases numbered 10, after V lost 8 bases and J lost 4 bases. The CDR3 loop reads CAINAGGSYEQYF. CDR3 coding DNA: TGTGCCATCAACGCAGGGGGCAGTTACGAGCAGTACTTC.

This clone has only one observation. The chain has TRBV2 and TRBJ1-2; no clear D. With 8 bases removed from V and 4 bases from J, the gap between germline ends came to 14 bases. The CDR3 totals 13 residues. CDR1 SNHLY and CDR2 FYNNEI come from the germline V gene. The CDR3 DNA sequence: TGTGCCAGCGAGTCTCTAAGTGGCTATGGCTACACCTTC. Translated, it gives CASESLSGYGYTF.

V gene TRBV7-2 combines with J gene TRBJ2-1; weak D call: TRBD2 (6 bases). This CDR3 is built from 14 residues. V lost 3 bases and J 8 bases, leaving 14 bases between the germline ends. Germline assignment: CDR1 SGHTA and CDR2 FQGNSA. CDR3 in DNA: TGTGCCAGCAGCTTGATACTAGCTGGCTATGAGCAGTTCTTC. As protein: CASSLILAGYEQFF.

The V call is TRBV5-1, the J call TRBJ1-5, with 8 bases matching TRBD1. CDR3 size: 15 residues. Germline-derived CDR1 and CDR2 are SGHRS and YFSETQ. The junction had 7 bases not matched to a gene; V was cut back by 4 bases and J by 4 bases. DNA for the CDR3: TGCGCCAGCAGCATAGGACAGGGTCTTAATCAGCCCCAGCATTTT. This sequence encodes CASSIGQGLNQPQHF.

The chain carries TRBV3-1 (or the pseudogene TRBV3-2) and TRBJ1-6, with TRBD1 matching over 8 bases. The CDR3 spans 16 residues. J lost 5 bases, V lost 4 bases, and 7 bases had no gene match. From germline, CDR1 is LGHDT and CDR2 YNNKEL (reference sequence). The CDR3 spells CASSRQGIGDNSPLHF. The CDR3 DNA sequence: TGTGCCAGCAGCCGACAGGGGATTGGCGATAATTCACCCCTCCACTTT.

This chain uses TRBV6-6 with TRBJ2-6; perhaps TRBD2 as D (5 bases). The germline gives CDR1 MNHNY, CDR2 SVGAGI (reference sequence). Trimming shortened V by 9 bases and J by 13 bases, and 19 bases separated the two germline ends. The CDR3 has 13 residues. The DNA of the CDR3 is TGTGCCAGTACGACGCCCGGGGTCGGAGTCCTGACTTTC. This gives the protein CASTTPGVGVLTF.

The genes are TRBV5-1 and TRBJ2-5; a weak D match, TRBD1 (6 bases). The CDR3 loop spans 15 amino acids. Germline assignment: CDR1 SGHRS and CDR2 YFSETQ. The germline V and J ends were trimmed by 0 bases and 4 bases, with 13 bases remaining between them. The CDR3 sequence: CASSLGGGWRETQYF. The CDR3 nucleotides read TGCGCCAGCAGCTTGGGAGGGGGTTGGCGAGAGACCCAGTACTTC.

This chain uses TRBV2 with TRBJ1-5; a possible D gene is TRBD1 (6 bases). The CDR3 spans 14 residues. Trimming pared 6 bases from V and 3 bases from J, leaving 12 bases between. Looked up from germline, CDR1 is SNHLY and CDR2 is FYNNEI. CDR3: CASRGTGNNQPQHF. CDR3 nucleotide sequence: TGTGCCAGCAGGGGAACAGGGAACAATCAGCCCCAGCATTTT.

The V gene is TRBV7-3, the J gene TRBJ2-2, with 11 bases identical to TRBD2. CDR1 is SGHTA, CDR2 FQGTGA, per germline. V lost 5 bases, J lost 0 bases, and 5 bases stayed unmatched. This CDR3 contains 17 residues. The DNA for the CDR3 is TGTGCCAGCAGCCGGCTAGCGGGAGGATCGAACACCGGGGAGCTGTTTTTT. This gives the protein CASSRLAGGSNTGELFF. The full variable domain, its missing parts supplied by reference TRBV7-3 and TRBJ2-2, is GAGVSQTPSNKVTEKGKYVELRCDPISGHTALYWYRQSLGQGPEFLIYFQGTGAADDSGLPNDRFFAVRPEGSVSTLKIQRTERGDSAVYLCASSRLAGGSNTGELFFGEGSRLTVL.

V gene TRBV19 combines with J gene TRBJ2-7; D possibly corresponds to TRBD2 (6 bases). The CDR3 has 14 residues. Per germline, CDR1 LNHDA and CDR2 SQIVND (reference sequence). The V end lost 5 bases, the J end lost 7 bases, and 18 bases lay between the germline ends. The CDR3 region is CASSDGGRSGEQYF. CDR3 nucleotide sequence: TGTGCCAGTAGTGATGGGGGGAGATCGGGGGAGCAGTACTTC.

This rearrangement joins TRBV28 to TRBJ1-2, with D unclear. The V and J ends lost 5 bases and 6 bases respectively, with 10 bases between them. CDR3 length equals 12 residues. CDR1 and CDR2 (germline): MDHEN, SYDVKM. CDR3 bases: TGTGCCAGCAGTCGGTCCGGGCATGGCTACACCTTC. It is translated as CASSRSGHGYTF.

This chain uses TRBV18 with TRBJ2-5, with a tentative D call TRBD2 (6 bases). V was shortened by 3 bases and J by 2 bases, with 10 bases between the two germline ends. Germline lookup yields CDR1 KGHSH and CDR2 LQKENI. This CDR3 region has 14 residues. The CDR3 sequence: CASSPMGLQETQYF. In nucleotides, the CDR3 is TGTGCCAGCTCACCTATGGGACTTCAAGAGACCCAGTACTTC.

This sequence joins TRBV5-1 and TRBJ1-4, with D unclear. The germline CDR1 and CDR2 sequences are SGHRS and YFSETQ. Between the trimmed V and J ends, which lost 0 bases and 4 bases, there was a span of 10 bases. The CDR3 consists of 15 residues. The CDR3 loop is CASSLAGEDNEKLFF. As DNA, the CDR3 is TGCGCCAGCAGCTTGGCTGGGGAGGATAATGAAAAACTGTTTTTT.

The CDR3 coding sequence is TGTGCCAGCAGCTTGTGGGGCCTTAATGAAAAACTGTTTTTT. This sequence encodes CASSLWGLNEKLFF. V is TRBV5-6 and J is TRBJ1-4; D is perhaps TRBD1 (5 bases). V was shortened by 1 base and J by 4 bases, with 8 bases between the two germline ends. Germline assignment: CDR1 SGHDT and CDR2 YYEEEE. The CDR3 extends over 14 amino acids.

This chain's CDR3 is CASSRTRFYEQYF. As DNA, the CDR3 is TGTGCCAGCAGCCGGACTAGGTTCTACGAGCAGTACTTC. This chain connects TRBV13 to TRBJ2-7; 7 bases align to TRBD2. Germline CDR1 is PRHDT and CDR2 is FYEKMQ (reference sequence). The CDR3 totals 13 residues. The ends lost 5 bases at V and 3 bases at J; junction bases unmatched: 4.

Comments on this clone: The same CDR3 is also encoded by other DNA sequences in this sample. The chain links TRBV11-3 to TRBJ2-3, with D unclear. The CDR3 totals 15 residues. V was cut by 1 base and J by 0 bases, with 8 bases left in between. Germline V CDR1 and CDR2: SGHNT, YENEEA. For the CDR3, the DNA is TGTGCCAGCAGCTTAGGGCTGACTAGCACAGATACGCAGTATTTT. It codes for CASSLGLTSTDTQYF. Full variable domain (rest looked up from reference TRBV11-3 and TRBJ2-3): EAGVVQSPRYKIIEKKQPVAFWCNPISGHNTLYWYLQNLGQGPELLIRYENEEAVDDSQLPKDRFSAERLKGVDSTLKIQPAELGDSAVYLCASSLGLTSTDTQYFGPGTRLTVL.

The V and J genes are TRBV4-2 and TRBJ2-7; D unclear. CDR3 size: 15 residues. The V and J ends lost 0 bases and 3 bases respectively, with 12 bases between them. Germline lookup yields CDR1 LGHNA and CDR2 YNFKEQ. The chain's CDR3 is CASSQDQSTIYEQYF. DNA for the CDR3: TGTGCCAGCAGCCAAGATCAGTCAACGATCTACGAGCAGTACTTC.

The J gene is TRBJ1-4, the V gene TRBV5-4, with 7 bases identical to TRBD1. CDR3 length: 13 amino acids. CDR1 and CDR2 from the germline V gene are SGHNT and YYREEE (reference sequence). With V trimmed by 4 bases and J by 8 bases, 5 bases remained unmatched. In DNA, the CDR3 is TGTGCCAGCAGCGTCTACAGGGGCGAAAAACTGTTTTTT. This codes for CASSVYRGEKLFF.

V is TRBV12-3 or TRBV12-4 and J is TRBJ1-1; no clear D. Trimming cost V 1 base and J 11 bases, with 14 bases left between them. This CDR3 region has 13 residues. CDR3 DNA: TGTGCCAGCAGTTTAGAGGTCGGGATGGCCGCTTTCTTT. It codes for CASSLEVGMAAFF.